Below are 18 T cell receptor beta chains sequenced from a single sample in a study of post-analysis software for immune sequencing data. Study-wide results and caveats: With TRBV5-6, TRBV5-1 and TRBV20-1 included, about five TRBV segments were more frequent in patients than in controls.

Their antigens are not known. Unique molecular identifiers were present in the TCR beta cDNA libraries. Each CDR3 protein is one row after TCRdb ran MiXCR on the PCR reads. The sample holds approximately 570,000 distinct CDR3 sequences, around 44% seen once. The sequencing input was blood. The receptor source for this set is a girl aged 5 to 17 with multiple sclerosis.

The chain couples TRBV4-1 to TRBJ2-5, with D possibly matching TRBD1 (5 bases). V lost 4 bases and J 1 base, leaving 10 bases between the germline ends. CDR3 length equals 14 residues. Germline V gene lookup returns CDR1 MGHRA and CDR2 YSYEKL. The CDR3 protein is CASSRAGIQETQYF. In DNA, the CDR3 is TGCGCCAGCAGCCGAGCAGGGATCCAAGAGACCCAGTACTTC.

The gene calls are TRBV29-1 and TRBJ2-7; D uncertain. Germline values: CDR1 SQVTM, CDR2 ANQGSEA. The CDR3 contains 12 residues. Trimming stripped 0 bases from V and 6 bases from J, with 9 bases between. The CDR3 loop reads CSVEEGPTEQYF. In nucleotides, the CDR3 is TGCAGCGTTGAAGAGGGTCCCACCGAGCAGTACTTC.

This clonotype occurred a few times. This chain joins TRBV9 and TRBJ2-5; 7 bases map to TRBD1. CDR1 is SGDLS and CDR2 is YYNGEE in the germline V gene. CDR3 length equals 17 residues. The junction had 13 bases not matched to a gene; V was cut back by 0 bases and J by 5 bases. This chain's CDR3 is CASSVGIAGGSVETQYF. The CDR3 bases are TGTGCCAGCAGCGTAGGAATAGCAGGGGGATCGGTGGAGACCCAGTACTTC.

The chain employs TRBV20-1 and TRBJ2-7, with D possibly being TRBD2 (6 bases). The germline V and J ends were trimmed by 0 bases and 7 bases, with 10 bases remaining between them. This CDR3 has 12 residues. In germline, CDR1 is DFQATT, CDR2 SNEGSKA (reference sequence). The CDR3 nucleotides are TGCAGTGCTAGAGATACGGGGAGGGAGCAGTACTTC. Encoded protein: CSARDTGREQYF.

This clonotype was detected once. V is TRBV20-1 and J is TRBJ2-3; either TRBD1 or TRBD2 may supply D (5 bases each). This CDR3 is built from 14 residues. Trimming removed 2 bases at V and 0 bases at J, with 9 bases between. Germline V gene data show CDR1 as DFQATT and CDR2 as SNEGSKA (reference sequence). CDR3 in DNA: TGCAGTGCTAGACGTCGGGACAGCACAGATACGCAGTATTTT. This translates into CSARRRDSTDTQYF.

V is TRBV29-1 and J is TRBJ2-5; possible D gene TRBD2, 5 bases. Germline assignment: CDR1 SQVTM and CDR2 ANQGSEA. V lost 0 bases, J lost 11 bases, and 16 bases lay in between. This CDR3 has 13 amino acids. CDR3 in amino acids: CSVEDLTTNEQYF. The DNA for the CDR3 is TGCAGCGTTGAAGATCTGACTACCAATGAGCAGTACTTC.

Many counts were recorded for this clonotype. This chain connects TRBV20-1 to TRBJ2-5; 12 nucleotides match TRBD2. After removal of 1 base from V and 3 bases from J, the junction contained 0 bases not matched to a gene. Germline V gene lookup returns CDR1 DFQATT and CDR2 SNEGSKA (reference sequence). CDR3 length: 14 amino acids. The DNA of the CDR3 is TGCAGTGCTAGAGGACTAGCGGGGGAAGAGACCCAGTACTTC. Encoded protein: CSARGLAGEETQYF.

The rearrangement links TRBV20-1 to TRBJ2-2; D uncertain. Germline CDR1 DFQATT, CDR2 SNEGSKA (reference sequence). The CDR3 loop spans 13 amino acids. V shed 3 bases and J shed 2 bases, with 7 bases lying between them. CDR3 region: CSARKPNTGELFF. The DNA of the CDR3 is TGCAGTGCTAGGAAGCCAAACACCGGGGAGCTGTTTTTT.

The CDR3 coding sequence is TGTGCCAGCAGTCCACAGATCCGGGAGACCCAGTACTTC. Translated, it gives CASSPQIRETQYF. The chain employs TRBV6-6 and TRBJ2-7, with D unresolved. The assigned J gene may be wrong: the sequence end matches TRBJ2-5 better. Per the germline V gene, CDR1 is MNHNY and CDR2 is SVGAGI (reference sequence). CDR3 size: 13 residues.

Points on this clonotype: A much larger clone differs by one base, so this may be a read error. The rearrangement joins TRBV5-1 to TRBJ2-1, with D tentatively TRBD1 (5 bases). Looked up from germline, CDR1 is SGHRS and CDR2 is YFSETQ. V shed 0 bases and J shed 13 bases, with 14 bases lying between them. The CDR3 contains 13 residues. Here the CDR3 DNA reads TGCGCCAGCAGCTTGGAAGGGGAAGAGACCCAGTTCTTC. Amino acid sequence: CASSLEGEETQFF.

The chain uses TRBV6-5 and TRBJ1-2; no firm D call. The CDR3 runs to 14 residues. Trimming removed 2 bases from V and 6 bases from J, with 13 bases in between. Looked up from germline, CDR1 is MNHEY and CDR2 is SVGAGI. The CDR3 spells CASSYGPGRDGYTF. CDR3 in DNA: TGTGCCAGCAGTTACGGGCCAGGAAGGGATGGCTACACCTTC.

The rearrangement links TRBV10-2 to TRBJ2-6; 7 bases align to TRBD2. The CDR3 runs 16 residues. Germline lookup yields CDR1 WSHSY and CDR2 SAAADI. V lost 4 bases and J lost 2; bases outside the gene matches: 5. CDR3 residues: CASSGRGSTGANVLTF. In DNA form, the CDR3 reads TGCGCCAGCAGTGGTCGCGGGAGCACTGGGGCCAACGTCCTGACTTTC.

This clonotype was recorded a few times. CDR3 loop: CASTNGPFYEQYF. DNA of the CDR3: TGTGCCAGCACCAACGGGCCCTTTTACGAGCAGTACTTC. The chain is built from TRBV6-2 or TRBV6-3 and TRBJ2-7; D unresolved. Germline values: CDR1 MNHEY, CDR2 SVGEGT. This CDR3 has 13 residues. V dropped 7 bases and J dropped 4 bases, with 14 bases sitting between them.

This clonotype was observed a few times. This sequence joins TRBV9 and TRBJ1-2; D call uncertain. V gave up 0 bases and J gave up 6 bases, with 6 bases separating them. Germline V gene sequence: CDR1 SGDLS, CDR2 YYNGEE. CDR3 length: 12 amino acids. As DNA, the CDR3 is TGTGCCAGCAGCGTAGGGAAGGATGGCTACACCTTC. This encodes CASSVGKDGYTF.

This clonotype was counted a few times. The rearrangement links TRBV6-1 to TRBJ2-3; possibly TRBD1 for D (6 bases). The germline V and J ends were trimmed by 4 bases and 4 bases, with 15 bases remaining between them. CDR3 length equals 15 residues. Germline CDR1 MNHNS, CDR2 SASEGT. The chain's CDR3 is CASSALTKGADTQYF. CDR3 nucleotide sequence: TGTGCCAGCAGTGCCCTGACTAAGGGGGCAGATACGCAGTATTTT.

The rearrangement uses TRBV20-1 and TRBJ2-7, with D hard to call. CDR3 length: 13 amino acids. Germline CDR1 DFQATT, CDR2 SNEGSKA (reference sequence). Deletions cut 2 bases from V and 3 bases from J, with 11 bases between. CDR3 bases: TGCAGTGCTAGACCCCCCATGTACTACGAGCAGTACTTC. Its protein is CSARPPMYYEQYF.

The rearrangement joins TRBV10-3 to TRBJ2-7; D is possibly TRBD2 (5 bases). Germline CDR1 reads ENHRY; CDR2 reads SYGVKD. The CDR3 is 16 amino acids. Trimming took off 0 bases at V and 7 bases at J, with 19 bases between the two ends. The CDR3, as DNA: TGTGCCATCAGTGAGTCGATCAGGACTGGACTCGGGGAGCAGTACTTC. This translates into CAISESIRTGLGEQYF.

CDR3 nucleotide sequence: TGTGCCAGCAGCCCTGGGGGATCCCCCTCTGGCTACACCTTC. Encoded protein: CASSPGGSPSGYTF. The chain is built from TRBV7-3 and TRBJ1-2; D perhaps matches TRBD1 (5 bases). Germline CDR1 and CDR2: SGHTA and FQGTGA. Deletions cut 5 bases from V and 7 bases from J, with 17 bases between. This CDR3 is 14 amino acids long.